The entry that follows covers one TCR beta chain sequence. Its antigen is not known. V was clipped by 1 base and J by 6 bases; unmatched bases: 8. Germline V lookup: CDR1 SGHRS, CDR2 YFSETQ. The CDR3 spans 15 residues. These data come from a study of blood T cells in healthy people across ages. General study points: Diversity figures derived from one million T cells were judged to underestimate the true value.

A sample-barcoded 5' primer and a J-beta primer mix were used in a second PCR of roughly 7 to 11 cycles. In TCRdb, the 5' RACE reads were re-called with MiXCR into one record per CDR3 protein. The table includes roughly 680,000 distinct CDR3 sequences, 45% to 50% detected once. This clonotype was obtained from a woman aged 60-70 years in good health. The sequenced material came from blood. J is TRBJ2-3 and V is TRBV5-1, with TRBD2 matching 7 bases. Here the CDR3 DNA reads TGCGCCAGCAGCTTGCCTAGCGGTATGGTGGATACGCAGTATTTT. Its translation: CASSLPSGMVDTQYF.